One sample yielded the 18 T cell receptor beta chains listed below, sequenced in a study of T cells after yellow fever vaccination. TCRdb re-analysed the 5' RACE reads in MiXCR, keeping a single row per CDR3 protein. The sample lists about 320,000 distinct CDR3 sequences; approximately 11% were seen once. Sequenced material: CD4+ T cells sorted from PBMCs, taken 45 days after the yellow fever booster vaccination. The receptors come from a man aged 18 to 35 who received the YFV17D yellow fever vaccine.

This rearrangement joins TRBV12-3 or TRBV12-4 to TRBJ1-2; D perhaps matches TRBD1 (5 bases). V lost 2 bases and J lost 4, with 11 bases in between. This CDR3 spans 14 amino acids. The CDR3: CASSLRQGGYGYTF. The DNA for the CDR3 is TGTGCCAGCAGTTTACGGCAGGGCGGCTATGGCTACACCTTC.

This clonotype was counted only a few times. CDR3 amino acids: CASSRALGYTQYF. The CDR3 DNA reads TGTGCCAGCAGCCGAGCTTTGGGGTATACGCAGTATTTT. The genes are TRBV6-6 and TRBJ2-3; D gene unclear. This CDR3 comprises 13 residues. V was cut by 6 bases and J by 7 bases, with 14 bases left in between. Germline-derived CDR1 and CDR2 are MNHNY and SVGAGI (reference sequence).

This chain joins TRBV7-2 and TRBJ2-1; 8 positions match TRBD2. This CDR3 is built from 17 residues. Per the germline V gene, CDR1 is SGHTA and CDR2 is FQGNSA. The ends lost 5 bases at V and 9 bases at J; junction bases unmatched: 18. Written as DNA, the CDR3 is TGTGCCAGCAGCACACCTCCCGGGACTAGGCAAGATGGTGAGCAGTTCTTC. Protein product: CASSTPPGTRQDGEQFF.

Only a few counts were recorded for this clonotype. The chain employs TRBV4-1 and TRBJ2-1; D might be TRBD2 (7 bases). The V and J ends lost 5 bases and 10 bases respectively, with 18 bases between them. The CDR3 totals 14 residues. Germline CDR1 reads MGHRA; CDR2 reads YSYEKL. The CDR3 nucleotides are TGCGCCAGCAGCTACGGGGGGCCATCGGGAGAGCAGTTCTTC. It encodes CASSYGGPSGEQFF.

In this sample, this clonotype turned up a few times. The V gene is TRBV4-1, the J gene TRBJ2-7, with 8 bases lining up with TRBD1. The trim removed 1 base at V and 7 bases at J, leaving 6 bases unmatched. CDR1 is MGHRA, CDR2 YSYEKL, per germline. This CDR3 spans 14 amino acids. CDR3 protein: CASSQAGGRLEQYF. The CDR3 DNA reads TGCGCCAGCAGCCAAGCAGGGGGCAGGTTAGAGCAGTACTTC.

The J gene is TRBJ1-6, the V gene TRBV20-1; TRBD1 might be the D (5 bases). Trimming left V 6 bases short and J 7 bases short, with 16 bases between. CDR3 length: 14 residues. The V gene's germline CDR1 is DFQATT and CDR2 SNEGSKA (reference sequence). CDR3 region: CSARGWVSNSPLHF. CDR3 coding DNA: TGCAGTGCAAGGGGATGGGTTAGCAATTCACCCCTCCACTTT.

This clonotype was detected only a few times. The V gene is TRBV9, the J gene TRBJ2-2, with D hard to call. Germline CDR1 and CDR2: SGDLS and YYNGEE. Trimming cost V 0 bases and J 1 base, with 7 bases left between them. The CDR3 loop spans 15 amino acids. The CDR3 is CASSVGRQNTGELFF. CDR3 DNA: TGTGCCAGCAGCGTAGGGCGGCAGAACACCGGGGAGCTGTTTTTT.

This clonotype was detected many times. The chain has TRBV2 and TRBJ2-3; D may be TRBD2 (5 bases). The V gene lost 7 bases and the J gene lost 2 bases, with 10 bases spanning the gap. This CDR3 is built from 13 residues. Per the germline V gene, CDR1 is SNHLY and CDR2 is FYNNEI. CDR3 sequence reads: CASNGVFTDTQYF. The CDR3 DNA reads as TGTGCCAGCAACGGGGTTTTCACAGATACGCAGTATTTT.

This clonotype was seen more than once but under ten times. The chain uses TRBV20-1 and TRBJ2-3; 7 nucleotides line up with TRBD2. CDR1 is DFQATT and CDR2 is SNEGSKA in the germline V gene (reference sequence). V shed 4 bases and J 10 bases; nucleotides not matched to a gene: 8. The CDR3 runs 12 residues. The CDR3 DNA follows: TGCAGTGCTAACCTCCTGGCGGGGGCGCAGTATTTT. Its protein is CSANLLAGAQYF.

The V call is TRBV6-5, the J call TRBJ1-2; D is unclear. This CDR3 contains 14 residues. Trimming removed 6 bases from V and 7 bases from J, with 18 bases in between. Germline CDR1 reads MNHEY; CDR2 reads SVGAGI. The CDR3 sequence: CASSPATAVSGYTF. The CDR3 nucleotides read TGTGCCAGCAGCCCGGCGACTGCGGTTTCTGGCTACACCTTC.

In this sample, this clonotype turned up a few times. The chain employs TRBV7-9 and TRBJ2-2; D ambiguous. V lost 5 bases and J lost 6, with 7 bases in between. The CDR3 has 12 residues. CDR1 and CDR2 from the germline V gene are SEHNR and FQNEAQ (reference sequence). The CDR3 nucleotides are TGTGCCAGCAGCCCTTCAGCCGGGGAGCTGTTTTTT. Translating it yields CASSPSAGELFF.

The table lists this clonotype with a few counts. The chain joins TRBV24-1 to TRBJ2-3; 11 nucleotides agree with TRBD1. Losses at the gene ends were 4 bases for V and 5 bases for J; bases not matched to a gene: 1. The CDR3 has 14 residues. Germline V CDR1 and CDR2: KGHDR, SFDVKD. CDR3 nucleotide sequence: TGTGCCACCAGTGACGGGACAGGGGGAGATACGCAGTATTTT. Amino acids: CATSDGTGGDTQYF.

There are many counts of this clonotype. The chain has TRBV9 and TRBJ1-2; tentative D call: TRBD1 (5 bases). The V gene lost 2 bases and the J gene lost 3 bases, with 11 bases spanning the gap. CDR1 SGDLS and CDR2 YYNGEE come from the germline V gene. The CDR3 runs to 14 residues. The CDR3 DNA sequence: TGTGCCAGCAGCGTTGGCGGGGCAGACTATGGCTACACCTTC. Its protein product is CASSVGGADYGYTF.

This clonotype occurred a few times. This sequence joins TRBV24-1 and TRBJ2-2; the match to TRBD1 covers 8 bases. V shed 3 bases, J shed 5 bases, and the junction held 10 bases outside the gene matches. This CDR3 is 17 amino acids long. Germline V gene lookup returns CDR1 KGHDR and CDR2 SFDVKD. The CDR3: CATSDPSDRGRTGELFF. The CDR3, as DNA: TGTGCCACCAGTGATCCCTCAGACAGGGGAAGGACCGGGGAGCTGTTTTTT.

The V call is TRBV20-1, the J call TRBJ1-1; D unclear. The CDR3 extends over 13 amino acids. Deletions cut 5 bases from V and 3 bases from J, with 13 bases between. Germline values: CDR1 DFQATT, CDR2 SNEGSKA (reference sequence). The CDR3 sequence: CSAVEGLHTEAFF. CDR3 coding DNA: TGCAGTGCTGTGGAGGGCTTACACACTGAAGCTTTCTTT.

This chain joins TRBV7-2 and TRBJ1-2; no firm D call. This CDR3 is 13 amino acids long. Germline CDR1 is SGHTA and CDR2 is FQGNSA. Trimming removed 6 bases from V and 4 bases from J, with 12 bases in between. In nucleotides, the CDR3 is TGTGCCAGCAGAACGGGCAGGAGCTATGGCTACACCTTC. Translated, it gives CASRTGRSYGYTF.

The V gene is TRBV7-2, the J gene TRBJ2-4; 8 bases agree with TRBD1. V was pared by 6 bases and J by 5 bases, with 6 bases of the junction left unmatched. Germline V gene data show CDR1 as SGHTA and CDR2 as FQGNSA. The CDR3 loop spans 14 amino acids. The CDR3 here is CASRPPTGENIQYF. DNA for the CDR3: TGTGCCAGCAGGCCCCCGACAGGGGAAAACATTCAGTACTTC.

This clonotype has a handful of counts. V usage is TRBV2 and J usage is TRBJ2-2, with a weak D call TRBD2 (5 bases). The V end lost 6 bases, the J end lost 3 bases, and 8 bases lay between the germline ends. Germline V gives CDR1 SNHLY, CDR2 FYNNEI. The CDR3 spans 13 residues. CDR3 bases: TGTGCCAGCAGCCTGGACTACACCGGGGAGCTGTTTTTT. It encodes CASSLDYTGELFF.